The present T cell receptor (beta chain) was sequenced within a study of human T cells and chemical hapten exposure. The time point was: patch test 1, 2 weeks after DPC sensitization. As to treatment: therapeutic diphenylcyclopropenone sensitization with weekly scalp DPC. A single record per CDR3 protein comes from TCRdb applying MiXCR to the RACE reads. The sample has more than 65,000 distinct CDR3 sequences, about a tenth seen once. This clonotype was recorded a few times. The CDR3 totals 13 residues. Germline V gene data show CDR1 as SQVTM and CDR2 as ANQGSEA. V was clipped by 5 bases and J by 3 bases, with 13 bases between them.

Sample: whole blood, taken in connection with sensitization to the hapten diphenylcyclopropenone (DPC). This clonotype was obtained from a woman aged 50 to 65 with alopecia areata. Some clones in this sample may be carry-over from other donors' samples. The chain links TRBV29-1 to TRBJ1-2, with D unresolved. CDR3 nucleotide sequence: TGCAGCGTTAATCCAGCCACGGACTATGGCTACACCTTC. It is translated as CSVNPATDYGYTF.